This is a list of T cell receptor beta chains from one sample in a study of tumor-infiltrating lymphocytes in primary liver carcinoma. TCRdb analysed the multiplex PCR reads with MiXCR anew, one entry per CDR3 protein. The sample yields 75,000 or so distinct CDR3 sequences, 55% to 75% seen once. The specimen sequenced was liver tumor tissue from sampling region 4. These receptors were collected from a man aged 40-50 years with primary liver carcinoma and hepatitis B virus infection. Both conserved end residues are part of each CDR3.

v_gene,j_gene,CDR3aa
TRBV11-2,TRBJ2-1,CASSRGSGNEQSF
TRBV20-1,TRBJ1-3,CSARDSTGGLGGNTIYF
TRBV11-2,TRBJ2-5,CAGKSQDSAHQETQYF
TRBV12-3/TRBV12-4,TRBJ2-6,CANSLYSHSGANVLTF
TRBV11-2,TRBJ2-7,CASSSLAGSPYEQYF
TRBV24-1,TRBJ2-7,CATSADTPTTRGGKQYF
TRBV28,TRBJ2-1,CASSKALLSYNEQFF
TRBV14,TRBJ2-7,CASSQEDMVGTYEQYF
TRBV11-2,TRBJ2-7,CASSLIGGLAGAGGQYF
TRBV29-1,TRBJ2-7,CSVSLDSHEQYF
TRBV11-2,TRBJ2-2,CATGQGSTGELFF
TRBV5-1,TRBJ2-5,CVSSLEPSGSPGIQETQYF
TRBV11-2,TRBJ2-7,CASSCQGGLGYEQYF
TRBV6-5,TRBJ2-7,CANSRHREGYEQYF
TRBV11-2,TRBJ2-1,CTSSSGLAGARLEDGF
TRBV6-6,TRBJ2-7,CASSLTSGRGPHEQYF
TRBV24-1,TRBJ1-2,CATSDPSGTGDGYTF
TRBV24-1,TRBJ2-4,CATSEPGQGGIQYF
TRBV29-1,TRBJ2-1,CSVAGTSGSNEQFF
TRBV2,TRBJ2-1,CASSEAETGGSKFF
TRBV15,TRBJ2-5,CATSRDQRETQYF
TRBV24-1,TRBJ2-7,CATSGEDGSLYEQYF
TRBV6-1,TRBJ2-7,CASRLAEDYEQYF
TRBV6-5,TRBJ2-7,CASSSTGLTGVQRSYEQYF
TRBV2,TRBJ2-7,CASSEGTPNTYEQHF
TRBV11-2,TRBJ2-3,CASSLEGLAWTDTQYF
TRBV11-2,TRBJ2-3,CASSLGSSRDTQYF
TRBV28,TRBJ1-2,CASRAGGAAYGYTF
TRBV29-1,TRBJ1-1,CSEGGTEAFF
TRBV20-1,TRBJ2-1,CSAQPRGLGPYNEQFF
TRBV28,TRBJ1-1,CASSTQGREAFF
TRBV4-1,TRBJ2-7,CASSPMALGARSCEQCF
TRBV29-1,TRBJ2-1,CSVEDISGALLPYNEQFF
TRBV4-2,TRBJ1-2,CASSQEQGANYGYTF
TRBV7-9,TRBJ1-6,CASSFNPGNSPLHF
TRBV19,TRBJ2-2,CATRGQLTGELFF
TRBV11-1,TRBJ2-7,CANSLESSVSYEQYF
TRBV20-1,TRBJ2-1,CSARDGRLAGRYNEQFF
TRBV7-9,TRBJ2-1,CTSSLPSRTGFYEQFF
TRBV29-1,TRBJ2-2,CNDFYTEGPYTGELLF
TRBV11-2,TRBJ2-5,CVSSLWLDRTMTQYF
TRBV30,TRBJ2-3,CAWSAKRGPDTQYF
TRBV11-2,TRBJ2-6,CACSLSRRRGANVLTF
TRBV4-2,TRBJ2-7,CASSQVLGLAGNSYDQYF
TRBV11-1,TRBJ2-3,CASSLGTGTQTDTKYF
TRBV10-3,TRBJ1-5,CTISVDSYQPQHF
TRBV4-2,TRBJ2-1,CASSLETSDYNEQFF
TRBV12-3/TRBV12-4,TRBJ2-3,CASSLARAGSTDTQYF